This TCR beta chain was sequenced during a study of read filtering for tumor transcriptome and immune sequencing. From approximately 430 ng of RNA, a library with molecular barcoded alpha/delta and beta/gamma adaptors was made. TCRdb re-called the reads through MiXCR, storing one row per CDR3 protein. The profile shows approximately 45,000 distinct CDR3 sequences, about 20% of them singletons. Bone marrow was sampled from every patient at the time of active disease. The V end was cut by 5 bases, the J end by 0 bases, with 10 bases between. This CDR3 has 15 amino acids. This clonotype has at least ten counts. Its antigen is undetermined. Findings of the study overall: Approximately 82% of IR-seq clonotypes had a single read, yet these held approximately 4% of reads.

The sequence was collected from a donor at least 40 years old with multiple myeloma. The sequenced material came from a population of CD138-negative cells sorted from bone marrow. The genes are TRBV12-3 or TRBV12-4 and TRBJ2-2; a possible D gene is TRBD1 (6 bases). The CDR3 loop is CASSRAGANTGELFF. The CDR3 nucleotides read TGTGCCAGCAGTCGGGCAGGGGCGAACACCGGGGAGCTGTTTTTT.